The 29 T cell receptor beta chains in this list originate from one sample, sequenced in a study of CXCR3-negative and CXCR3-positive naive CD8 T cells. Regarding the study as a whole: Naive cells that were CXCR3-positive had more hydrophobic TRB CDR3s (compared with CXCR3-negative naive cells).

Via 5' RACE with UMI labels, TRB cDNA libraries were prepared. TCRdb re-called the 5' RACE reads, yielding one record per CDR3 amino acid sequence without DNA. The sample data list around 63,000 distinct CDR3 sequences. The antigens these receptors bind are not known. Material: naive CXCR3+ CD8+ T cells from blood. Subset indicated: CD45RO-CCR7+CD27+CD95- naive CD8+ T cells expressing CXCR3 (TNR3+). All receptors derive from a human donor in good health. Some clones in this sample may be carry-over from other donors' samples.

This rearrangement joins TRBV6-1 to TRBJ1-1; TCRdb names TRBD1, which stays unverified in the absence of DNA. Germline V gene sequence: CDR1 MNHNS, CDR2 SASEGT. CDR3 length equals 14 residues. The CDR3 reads CATQTGAGYTEAFF.

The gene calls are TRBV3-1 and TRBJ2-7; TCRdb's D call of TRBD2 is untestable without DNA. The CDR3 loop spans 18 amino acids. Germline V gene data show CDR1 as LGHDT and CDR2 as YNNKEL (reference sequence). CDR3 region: CASSPRVPVVLADYEQYF.

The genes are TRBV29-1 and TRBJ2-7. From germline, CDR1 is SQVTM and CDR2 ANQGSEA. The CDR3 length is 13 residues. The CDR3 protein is CSVEGTDSYEQYF.

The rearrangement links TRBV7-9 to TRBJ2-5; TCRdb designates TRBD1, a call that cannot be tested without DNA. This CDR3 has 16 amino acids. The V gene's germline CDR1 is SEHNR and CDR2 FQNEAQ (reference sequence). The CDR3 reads CASSLALGGTGETQYF.

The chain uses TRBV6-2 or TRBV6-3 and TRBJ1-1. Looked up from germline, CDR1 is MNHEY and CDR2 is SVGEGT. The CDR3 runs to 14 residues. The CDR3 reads CASSWPGPGTEAFF.

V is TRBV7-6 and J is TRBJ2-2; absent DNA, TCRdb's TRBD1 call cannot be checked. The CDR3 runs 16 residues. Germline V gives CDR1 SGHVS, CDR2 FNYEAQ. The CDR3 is CASSPGTGTNTGELFF.

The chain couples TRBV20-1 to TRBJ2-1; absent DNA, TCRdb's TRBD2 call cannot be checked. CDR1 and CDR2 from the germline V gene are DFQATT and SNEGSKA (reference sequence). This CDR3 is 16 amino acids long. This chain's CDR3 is CSARGASGGILNEQFF.

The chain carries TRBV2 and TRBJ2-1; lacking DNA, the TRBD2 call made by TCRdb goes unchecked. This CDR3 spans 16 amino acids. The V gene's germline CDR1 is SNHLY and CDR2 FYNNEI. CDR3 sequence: CASSTWEDTSYNEQFF.

CDR3 in amino acids: CASSLGSGSIDNEQFF. The chain couples TRBV7-9 to TRBJ2-1; the D gene TCRdb calls, TRBD2, cannot be checked with no DNA. The CDR3 length is 16 residues. Germline CDR1 SEHNR, CDR2 FQNEAQ (reference sequence).

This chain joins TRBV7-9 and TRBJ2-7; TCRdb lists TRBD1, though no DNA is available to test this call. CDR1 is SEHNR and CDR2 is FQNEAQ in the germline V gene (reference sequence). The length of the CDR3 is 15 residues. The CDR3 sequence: CASSFRQGLSYEQYF.

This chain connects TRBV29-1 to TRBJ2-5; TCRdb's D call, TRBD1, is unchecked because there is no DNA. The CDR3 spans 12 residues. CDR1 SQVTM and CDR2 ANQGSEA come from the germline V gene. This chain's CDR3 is CSGTGNSETQYF.

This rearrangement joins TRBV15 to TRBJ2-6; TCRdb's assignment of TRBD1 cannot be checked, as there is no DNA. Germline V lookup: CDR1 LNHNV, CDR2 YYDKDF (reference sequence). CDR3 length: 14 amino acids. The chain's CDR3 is CATTGGSGANVLTF. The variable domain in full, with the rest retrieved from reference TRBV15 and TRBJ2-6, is DAMVIQNPRYQVTQFGKPVTLSCSQTLNHNVMYWYQQKSSQAPKLLFHYYDKDFNNEADTPDNFQSRRPNTSFCFLDIRSPGLGDTAMYLCATTGGSGANVLTFGAGSRLTVL.

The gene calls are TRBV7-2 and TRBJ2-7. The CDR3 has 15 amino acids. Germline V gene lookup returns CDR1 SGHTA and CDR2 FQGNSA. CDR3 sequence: CASSHMLGTSYEQYF.

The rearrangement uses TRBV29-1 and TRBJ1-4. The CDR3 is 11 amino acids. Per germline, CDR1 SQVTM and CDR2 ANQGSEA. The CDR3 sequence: CSVQKGTQVLF.

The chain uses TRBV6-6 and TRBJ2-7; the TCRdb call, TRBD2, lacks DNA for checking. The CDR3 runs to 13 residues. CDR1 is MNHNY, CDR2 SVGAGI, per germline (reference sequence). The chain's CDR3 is CASSSGTDYEQYF.

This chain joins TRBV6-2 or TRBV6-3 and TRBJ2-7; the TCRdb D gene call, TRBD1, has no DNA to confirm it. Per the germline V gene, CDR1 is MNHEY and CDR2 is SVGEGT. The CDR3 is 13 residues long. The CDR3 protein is CASRPTGMDEQYF.

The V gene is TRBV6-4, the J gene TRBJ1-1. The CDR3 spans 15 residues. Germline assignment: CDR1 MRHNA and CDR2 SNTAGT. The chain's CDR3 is CASSDSTGENTEAFF.

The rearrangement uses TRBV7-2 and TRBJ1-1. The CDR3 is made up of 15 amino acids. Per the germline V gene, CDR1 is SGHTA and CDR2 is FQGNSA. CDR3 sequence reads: CASTNYGRMNTEAFF.

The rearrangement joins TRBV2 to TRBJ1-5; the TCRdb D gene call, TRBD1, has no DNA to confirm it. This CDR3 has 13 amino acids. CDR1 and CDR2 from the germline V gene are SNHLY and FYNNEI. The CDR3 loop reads CASSEAGPPRPHF.

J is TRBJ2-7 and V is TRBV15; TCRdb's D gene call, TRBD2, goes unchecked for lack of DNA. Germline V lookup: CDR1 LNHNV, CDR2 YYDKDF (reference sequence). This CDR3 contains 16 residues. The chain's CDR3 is CATSRATEREQTEQYF.

CDR3 sequence: CASSWGLAGSNEQFF. V gene TRBV6-4 combines with J gene TRBJ2-1; TCRdb reports TRBD2, a call that lacks DNA to check it against. Per germline, CDR1 MRHNA and CDR2 SNTAGT. This CDR3 is 15 amino acids long.

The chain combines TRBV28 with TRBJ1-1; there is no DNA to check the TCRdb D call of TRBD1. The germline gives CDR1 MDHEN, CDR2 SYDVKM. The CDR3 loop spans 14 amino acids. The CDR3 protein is CASSLNRGQSEAFF. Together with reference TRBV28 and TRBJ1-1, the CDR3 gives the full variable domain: DVKVTQSSRYLVKRTGEKVFLECVQDMDHENMFWYRQDPGLGLRLIYFSYDVKMKEKGDIPEGYSVSREKKERFSLILESASTNQTSMYLCASSLNRGQSEAFFGQGTRLTVV.

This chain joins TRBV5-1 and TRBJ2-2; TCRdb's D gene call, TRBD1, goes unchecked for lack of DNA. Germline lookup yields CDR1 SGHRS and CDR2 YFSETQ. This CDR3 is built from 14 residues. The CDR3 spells CASSLDRRDLNAFF.

CDR3: CASSYPGDAYGYTF. The chain combines TRBV28 with TRBJ1-2; as DNA is missing, the TRBD1 call by TCRdb cannot be tested. The CDR3 spans 14 residues. Germline V gene lookup returns CDR1 MDHEN and CDR2 SYDVKM.

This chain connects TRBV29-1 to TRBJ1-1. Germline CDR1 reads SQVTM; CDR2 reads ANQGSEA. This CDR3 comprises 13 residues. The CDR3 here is CSAQGPRDTEAFF.

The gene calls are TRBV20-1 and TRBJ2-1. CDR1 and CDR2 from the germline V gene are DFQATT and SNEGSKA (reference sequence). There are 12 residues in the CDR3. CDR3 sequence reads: CSARVVYNEQFF.

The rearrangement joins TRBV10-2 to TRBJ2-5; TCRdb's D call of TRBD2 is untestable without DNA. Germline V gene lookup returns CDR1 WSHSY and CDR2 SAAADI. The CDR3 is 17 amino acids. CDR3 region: CASSESGSGGLQETQYF.

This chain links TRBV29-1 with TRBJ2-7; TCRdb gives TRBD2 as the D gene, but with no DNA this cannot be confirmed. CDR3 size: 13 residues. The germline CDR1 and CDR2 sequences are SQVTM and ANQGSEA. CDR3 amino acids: CSVAVEGSYEQYF.

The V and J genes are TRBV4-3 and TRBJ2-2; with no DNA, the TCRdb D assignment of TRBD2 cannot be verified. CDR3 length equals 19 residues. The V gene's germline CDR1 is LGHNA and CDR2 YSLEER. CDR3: CASSQDLFSGGRDTGELFF.